This is a list of T cell receptor beta chains from one sample in a study of Graves' ophthalmopathy and Graves' hyperthyroidism. TCRdb ran MiXCR on the multiplex PCR reads and lists one entry per CDR3 protein. The data show 650,000 to 900,000 distinct CDR3 sequences, approximately 40% seen once. The sequenced sample was peripheral blood. These receptors came from an adult man with Graves' ophthalmopathy. CDR3s include the opening cysteine and the closing phenylalanine or tryptophan. Expanded clones are given a class, and other clones once, few, many or no size at all.

J gene,clone size,V gene,CDR3 protein
TRBJ2-3,few,TRBV29-1,CSVLHTDTQYF
TRBJ1-1,NA,TRBV20-1,CSARPEGGTEAFF
TRBJ2-7,many,TRBV9,CASSVGGTASYEQYF
TRBJ1-1,NA,TRBV14,CASSRTSGTEAFF
TRBJ2-7,many,TRBV20-1,CSARTGPEQYF
TRBJ1-4,NA,TRBV7-9,CASSLRYREEKLFF
TRBJ1-2,many,TRBV5-8,CASSLPRGQEGYTF
TRBJ2-7,many,TRBV20-1,CSARASTSGTEQYF
TRBJ2-2,NA,TRBV25-1,CASSVGWRNTGGLFF
TRBJ1-3,few,TRBV7-9,CASSQYDRVSGNTIYF
TRBJ1-3,many,TRBV9,CASSRGGGTTIYF
TRBJ1-5,NA,TRBV24-1,CASSPDSLGELNQPQHF
TRBJ1-5,once,TRBV25-1,CASSLFSGDSNQPQHF
TRBJ2-3,NA,TRBV2,CAISNPPDTQYF
TRBJ1-1,many,TRBV6-6,CASSYSRDSPNTEAFF
TRBJ1-5,NA,TRBV19,CASSIRWADQPQHF
TRBJ2-3,many,TRBV15,CATSSWTGLADTQYF
TRBJ1-4,NA,TRBV25-1,CASSDSAGGDGKLFF
TRBJ2-7,few,TRBV6-1,CASSPTGVRYEQYF
TRBJ2-3,few,TRBV29-1,CSVESGRGRDTQYF
TRBJ1-6,many,TRBV7-3,CASSPGTRAPLHF
TRBJ2-7,few,TRBV6-5,CASRDPGTASYEQYF
TRBJ2-7,many,TRBV7-3,CASSLYAGSSYEQYF
TRBJ2-7,NA,TRBV7-9,CASSRLGEQYF
TRBJ1-6,many,TRBV10-2,CASRETHNSPLHF
TRBJ1-6,once,TRBV9,CASSPYDNSPLHF
TRBJ2-5,many,TRBV7-9,CASSPPGGLAGTQYF
TRBJ1-2,many,TRBV7-3,CASSLPLPNLSHYGYTF
TRBJ2-7,NA,TRBV6-6,CASAGVADSYEQYF
TRBJ1-1,many,TRBV29-1,CSVAVNTEAFF
TRBJ2-7,NA,TRBV10-3,CASGIPAGYEQYF
TRBJ2-7,few,TRBV7-9,CASSRRQDFSYEQYF
TRBJ1-6,many,TRBV7-2,CASRGRQGLSPLHF
TRBJ2-2,many,TRBV29-1,CSVQTGLTGELFF
TRBJ2-7,NA,TRBV29-1,CSSDGIVNEQYF
TRBJ2-2,NA,TRBV29-1,CSVGTGGVWTGELFF
TRBJ2-7,few,TRBV7-9,CASSLDRGSTYEQYF
TRBJ1-5,NA,TRBV19,CASSKETGLNQPQHF
TRBJ2-5,many,TRBV7-6,CASSLESPRQETQYF
TRBJ2-5,NA,TRBV7-2,CASSLDGAGGQETQYF
TRBJ1-5,many,TRBV19,CASSITGGSNQPQHF
TRBJ2-7,NA,TRBV9,CASRERQSYEQYF
TRBJ2-2,NA,TRBV7-9,CASTSRAGELFF
TRBJ1-2,NA,TRBV9,CVSHPGTGHGYTF
TRBJ1-2,once,TRBV28,CASSLYGGYTF
TRBJ2-7,NA,TRBV29-1,CSAGGGSGGDSYEQYF
TRBJ2-7,few,TRBV7-7,CASSLETWPALRQGRQRTYEQYF
TRBJ1-2,many,TRBV7-2,CASSPSQGYYGYTF
TRBJ2-6,many,TRBV7-3,CASSAWVPGANVLTF
TRBJ1-1,many,TRBV7-9,CASSLASAAAEAFF
TRBJ1-2,NA,TRBV20-1,CSARLQVTWGYTF
TRBJ1-2,few,TRBV6-1,CASTQRAGYGYTF